This is a list of T cell receptor beta chains from one sample in a study of blood T cell repertoires in COVID-19. Method: immunoSEQ multiplex PCR; TCRdb's copy keeps in-frame clones and lacks some. The sample lists around 58,000 clones, around 90% occurring once. The sample was PBMCs or T cells enriched from blood (not recorded which). Receptors were obtained from a woman aged 40-49 years who had recovered from COVID-19. The CDR3 runs from the conserved cysteine through the conserved F or W. Each record gives: J gene, clone size, V gene, D gene, CDR3 DNA, CDR3 protein. The D gene is left open where the match is weak. A clone size is listed for some rows: how often the clone was seen (once, few, many), or a class if it is expanded.

j_call: TRBJ1-1
clone_size: once
v_call: TRBV7-3
d_call: -
cdr3_nt: TGTGCCAGCAGCTTCGGGGGGTCGGCTGAAGCTTTCTTT
cdr3_aa: CASSFGGSAEAFF

j_call: TRBJ1-2
clone_size: -
v_call: TRBV15
d_call: -
cdr3_nt: TGTGCCACCAGCTTCGGGAGCCCTGGGCAGCGTGGCTACACCTTC
cdr3_aa: CATSFGSPGQRGYTF

j_call: TRBJ1-4
clone_size: -
v_call: TRBV2
d_call: -
cdr3_nt: TGTGCCAGCAGTGAGGGGGGGTCTAATGAAAAACTGTTTTTT
cdr3_aa: CASSEGGSNEKLFF

j_call: TRBJ2-2
clone_size: few
v_call: TRBV5-4
d_call: -
cdr3_nt: TGTGCCACCCAGGGGCCTCGGTCGGGGGAGCTGTTTTTT
cdr3_aa: CATQGPRSGELFF

j_call: TRBJ2-2
clone_size: -
v_call: TRBV19
d_call: -
cdr3_nt: TGTGCCAGTAGTATTAGGTTTGCGACAGCCGGGGAGCTGTTTTTT
cdr3_aa: CASSIRFATAGELFF

j_call: TRBJ1-2
clone_size: -
v_call: TRBV6-4
d_call: -
cdr3_nt: TGTGCCAGCAGTGACTCGCCAGACACCTTCTATGGCTACACCTTC
cdr3_aa: CASSDSPDTFYGYTF

j_call: TRBJ2-7
clone_size: -
v_call: TRBV6-1
d_call: TRBD2
cdr3_nt: TGTGCCAGCAGTGAAGCGCTTCGGGGGGGCGCCGACCACGAGCAGTACTTC
cdr3_aa: CASSEALRGGADHEQYF

j_call: TRBJ2-3
clone_size: once
v_call: TRBV28
d_call: -
cdr3_nt: TGTGCCAGCACCTTAGGGGGGGGACCAGATACGCAGTATTTT
cdr3_aa: CASTLGGGPDTQYF

j_call: TRBJ1-1
clone_size: -
v_call: TRBV3-1/TRBV3-2
d_call: TRBD1
cdr3_nt: TGTGCCAGCAGCCCGAGACAGGGCGCGGACACTGAAGCTTTCTTT
cdr3_aa: CASSPRQGADTEAFF

j_call: TRBJ2-1
clone_size: -
v_call: TRBV5-1
d_call: -
cdr3_nt: TGCGCCAGCAGCTTGGAACTAAGAAACAATGAGCAGTTCTTC
cdr3_aa: CASSLELRNNEQFF

j_call: TRBJ2-7
clone_size: -
v_call: TRBV5-1
d_call: TRBD1
cdr3_nt: TGCGCCAGCAGCACGGGACAGGGGGCTGGGTACGAGCAGTACTTC
cdr3_aa: CASSTGQGAGYEQYF

j_call: TRBJ2-2
clone_size: once
v_call: TRBV14
d_call: -
cdr3_nt: TGTGCCAGCAGCCAAGATCAGGGGATCAACACCGGGGAGCTGTTTTTT
cdr3_aa: CASSQDQGINTGELFF

j_call: TRBJ1-5
clone_size: -
v_call: TRBV12-5
d_call: -
cdr3_nt: TGTGCTAGTGGTTCCAAGGGGAGGGAAGATCAGCCCCAGCATTTT
cdr3_aa: CASGSKGREDQPQHF

j_call: TRBJ2-1
clone_size: -
v_call: TRBV10-3
d_call: -
cdr3_nt: TGTGCCATCAGTTCCTCCCTAGATGAGCAGTTCTTC
cdr3_aa: CAISSSLDEQFF

j_call: TRBJ2-7
clone_size: -
v_call: TRBV3-1/TRBV3-2
d_call: TRBD1
cdr3_nt: TGTGCCAGCAGCGCCGGGACAGGGGGAAGATACGAGCAGTACTTC
cdr3_aa: CASSAGTGGRYEQYF

j_call: TRBJ1-3
clone_size: -
v_call: TRBV6-5
d_call: -
cdr3_nt: TGTGCCAGCAGTTACTCGGGCGGGAGTGGAAACACCATATATTTT
cdr3_aa: CASSYSGGSGNTIYF

j_call: TRBJ1-2
clone_size: -
v_call: TRBV3-1/TRBV3-2
d_call: TRBD1
cdr3_nt: TGTGCCAGCAGCCATTACCGGACAGGGGGCAACTATGGCTACACCTTC
cdr3_aa: CASSHYRTGGNYGYTF

j_call: TRBJ2-7
clone_size: -
v_call: TRBV18
d_call: -
cdr3_nt: TGTGCCAGCTCACCACAGGCCAGGGTCTCCTACGAGCAGTACTTC
cdr3_aa: CASSPQARVSYEQYF

j_call: TRBJ1-6
clone_size: -
v_call: TRBV25-1
d_call: TRBD1
cdr3_nt: TGTGCCAGCAGTGAAACGGGACAGGGGTCACCCCTCCACTTT
cdr3_aa: CASSETGQGSPLHF

j_call: TRBJ1-1
clone_size: -
v_call: TRBV14
d_call: -
cdr3_nt: TGTGCCAGCAGCCAAGATCCCTCCTATGGTACCGACACTGAAGCTTTCTTT
cdr3_aa: CASSQDPSYGTDTEAFF

j_call: TRBJ1-6
clone_size: few
v_call: TRBV27
d_call: -
cdr3_nt: TGTGCCAGCAGCATAAGGGGACTGATAGATTCACCCCTCCACTTT
cdr3_aa: CASSIRGLIDSPLHF

j_call: TRBJ1-3
clone_size: -
v_call: TRBV19
d_call: TRBD1
cdr3_nt: TGTGCCAGTATTCGACAGGGGCAAGGAAACACCATATATTTT
cdr3_aa: CASIRQGQGNTIYF

j_call: TRBJ2-5
clone_size: -
v_call: TRBV7-8
d_call: TRBD2
cdr3_nt: TGTGCCAGCAGCTTCCAGCGGGGGGCCCTTCGGTCACAAGAGACCCAGTACTTC
cdr3_aa: CASSFQRGALRSQETQYF

j_call: TRBJ1-2
clone_size: -
v_call: TRBV9
d_call: -
cdr3_nt: TGTGCCAGCAGCGTAGAGGGGGGGCAGAACTATGGCTACACCTTC
cdr3_aa: CASSVEGGQNYGYTF

j_call: TRBJ2-1
clone_size: -
v_call: TRBV3-1/TRBV3-2
d_call: TRBD2
cdr3_nt: TGTGCCAGCAGCCAGAACGGGGGGGGCACCTACAATGAGCAGTTCTTC
cdr3_aa: CASSQNGGGTYNEQFF

j_call: TRBJ1-2
clone_size: -
v_call: TRBV19
d_call: -
cdr3_nt: TGTGCCAGTAGTCCCCAACAGAGTCATAACTATGGCTACACCTTC
cdr3_aa: CASSPQQSHNYGYTF

j_call: TRBJ1-2
clone_size: -
v_call: TRBV27
d_call: -
cdr3_nt: TGTGCCAGCAGTTTATATCCCGGAGGGGCTAACTATGGCTACACCTTC
cdr3_aa: CASSLYPGGANYGYTF

j_call: TRBJ1-2
clone_size: -
v_call: TRBV3-1/TRBV3-2
d_call: -
cdr3_nt: TGTGCCAGCAGCCAAGTAGAGGGTGGTGGCTACACCTTC
cdr3_aa: CASSQVEGGGYTF

j_call: TRBJ1-6
clone_size: -
v_call: TRBV7-8
d_call: TRBD1
cdr3_nt: TGTGCCAGCAGCCTTATGAGTCAGGGGGCAAGTTCACCCCTCCACTTT
cdr3_aa: CASSLMSQGASSPLHF

j_call: TRBJ1-2
clone_size: -
v_call: TRBV3-1/TRBV3-2
d_call: -
cdr3_nt: TGTGCCAGCAGCCAAGACAGTGGCTACACCTTC
cdr3_aa: CASSQDSGYTF

j_call: TRBJ2-5
clone_size: -
v_call: TRBV5-1
d_call: TRBD2
cdr3_nt: TGCGCCAGCGGGGTAGCGGGGGGTCAAGAGACCCAGTACTTC
cdr3_aa: CASGVAGGQETQYF

j_call: TRBJ1-3
clone_size: once
v_call: TRBV11-2
d_call: -
cdr3_nt: TGTGCCAGCAGCTTAGGGGCGACCATATATTTT
cdr3_aa: CASSLGATIYF

j_call: TRBJ2-1
clone_size: -
v_call: TRBV5-1
d_call: TRBD1
cdr3_nt: TGCGCCAGCAGCTTGGTGGGACAGGGGGTAGACAATGAGCAGTTCTTC
cdr3_aa: CASSLVGQGVDNEQFF

j_call: TRBJ1-4
clone_size: -
v_call: TRBV6-4
d_call: TRBD1
cdr3_nt: TGTGCCAGCGGGACAGGGCATCCTAATGAAAAACTGTTTTTT
cdr3_aa: CASGTGHPNEKLFF

j_call: TRBJ2-5
clone_size: -
v_call: TRBV4-2
d_call: TRBD2
cdr3_nt: TGTGCCAGCAGCCAATATTCTAGCGGGGGGCCCAAAGAGACCCAGTACTTC
cdr3_aa: CASSQYSSGGPKETQYF

j_call: TRBJ2-3
clone_size: few
v_call: TRBV4-2
d_call: TRBD2
cdr3_nt: TGTGCCAGCAGCCAAGATCAACTAGCGGGGGCTACGCAGTATTTT
cdr3_aa: CASSQDQLAGATQYF

j_call: TRBJ1-1
clone_size: once
v_call: TRBV5-1
d_call: TRBD1
cdr3_nt: TGCGCCAGCAGCTTGGGGGACAGGGGTGATTGGAGCACTGAAGCTTTCTTT
cdr3_aa: CASSLGDRGDWSTEAFF

j_call: TRBJ2-5
clone_size: -
v_call: TRBV7-6
d_call: TRBD2
cdr3_nt: TGTGCCAGCAGCTTTTTGCGGGGGGCCCAAGAGACCCAGTACTTC
cdr3_aa: CASSFLRGAQETQYF

j_call: TRBJ2-7
clone_size: -
v_call: TRBV19
d_call: -
cdr3_nt: TGTGCCAGTAGCGATACGGGATTTGGGATCTATGAGCAGTACTTC
cdr3_aa: CASSDTGFGIYEQYF

j_call: TRBJ2-2
clone_size: few
v_call: TRBV14
d_call: -
cdr3_nt: TGTGCCAGCAGCCCTGATGGGGGGGGCGTTTCTGCCGGGGAGCTGTTTTTT
cdr3_aa: CASSPDGGGVSAGELFF

j_call: TRBJ1-3
clone_size: once
v_call: TRBV21-1
d_call: -
cdr3_nt: TGTGCCAGCAGCGCTCCTAGGAAGGACAGGCCGACCATATATTTT
cdr3_aa: CASSAPRKDRPTIYF

j_call: TRBJ1-2
clone_size: -
v_call: TRBV20-1
d_call: -
cdr3_nt: TGCAGTGCTAGTTTCGGGGGGGACTATGGCTACACCTTC
cdr3_aa: CSASFGGDYGYTF

j_call: TRBJ2-5
clone_size: -
v_call: TRBV19
d_call: TRBD2
cdr3_nt: TGTGCCAGTAGTATCTTAGCGGGGGCCGGGAAAGAGACCCAGTACTTC
cdr3_aa: CASSILAGAGKETQYF

j_call: TRBJ2-5
clone_size: -
v_call: TRBV25-1
d_call: TRBD2
cdr3_nt: TGTGCCAGCAGTGAACTAGCGGGGTTCGAGACCCAGTACTTC
cdr3_aa: CASSELAGFETQYF

j_call: TRBJ2-5
clone_size: -
v_call: TRBV1
d_call: -
cdr3_nt: TGCACCAGCACTCTCCTGAGTAGTGAACCCCAAGAGACCCAGTACTTC
cdr3_aa: CTSTLLSSEPQETQYF

j_call: TRBJ2-3
clone_size: once
v_call: TRBV3-1/TRBV3-2
d_call: TRBD1
cdr3_nt: TGTGCCAGCAGCAAAGGAAAGGGACAGTCACTAAAGGTTAGCACAGATACGCAGTATTTT
cdr3_aa: CASSKGKGQSLKVSTDTQYF

j_call: TRBJ2-5
clone_size: -
v_call: TRBV6-5
d_call: -
cdr3_nt: TGTGCCAGCAGTCGACTAGGGATTCAAGAGACCCAGTACTTC
cdr3_aa: CASSRLGIQETQYF

j_call: TRBJ2-3
clone_size: -
v_call: TRBV6-5
d_call: -
cdr3_nt: TGTGCCAGCAGTGACTCCGGGATCTTCACAGATACGCAGTATTTT
cdr3_aa: CASSDSGIFTDTQYF

j_call: TRBJ1-2
clone_size: -
v_call: TRBV7-2
d_call: -
cdr3_nt: TGTGCCAGCAGCTTAGACAGTAACTATGGCTACACCTTC
cdr3_aa: CASSLDSNYGYTF

j_call: TRBJ2-3
clone_size: -
v_call: TRBV5-1
d_call: TRBD1
cdr3_nt: TGCGCCAGCAGCTCCCGGGACAGGGGGTGGATCGATACGCAGTATTTT
cdr3_aa: CASSSRDRGWIDTQYF

j_call: TRBJ1-1
clone_size: -
v_call: TRBV5-1
d_call: TRBD1
cdr3_nt: TGCGCCAGCAGCACCTGGACAGGAGGAGAAGCTTTCTTT
cdr3_aa: CASSTWTGGEAFF

j_call: TRBJ1-1
clone_size: -
v_call: TRBV27
d_call: -
cdr3_nt: TGTGCCAGCTATACTGGGGGGGGGCGGAATGAAGCTTTCTTT
cdr3_aa: CASYTGGGRNEAFF

j_call: TRBJ2-1
clone_size: -
v_call: TRBV5-6
d_call: -
cdr3_nt: TGTGCCAGCAGCTTATGGCGGGGTCGCTCCTACAATGAGCAGTTCTTC
cdr3_aa: CASSLWRGRSYNEQFF

j_call: TRBJ2-1
clone_size: -
v_call: TRBV12-3/TRBV12-4
d_call: -
cdr3_nt: TGTGCCAGCAGTTCGGGGAATGAGCAGTTCTTC
cdr3_aa: CASSSGNEQFF

j_call: TRBJ2-1
clone_size: -
v_call: TRBV9
d_call: -
cdr3_nt: TGTGCCAGCAGCCCCCATATTAGTCTAGCTCACCCCTACAATGAGCAGTTCTTC
cdr3_aa: CASSPHISLAHPYNEQFF

j_call: TRBJ2-1
clone_size: -
v_call: TRBV5-1
d_call: -
cdr3_nt: TGCGCCAGCAGCTTGGGGTTTAGCGGAGTCAAGAGGAGCTCCTACAATGAGCAGTTCTTC
cdr3_aa: CASSLGFSGVKRSSYNEQFF

j_call: TRBJ2-3
clone_size: -
v_call: TRBV6-1
d_call: -
cdr3_nt: TGTGCCAGCAGTGAGGAGGGCGTTTTCTCTAGCACAGATACGCAGTATTTT
cdr3_aa: CASSEEGVFSSTDTQYF

j_call: TRBJ2-7
clone_size: -
v_call: TRBV5-1
d_call: TRBD2
cdr3_nt: TGCGCCAGCAGCTCGGCTAGCGGGGGCAGCTCCTACGAGCAGTACTTC
cdr3_aa: CASSSASGGSSYEQYF

j_call: TRBJ2-7
clone_size: -
v_call: TRBV19
d_call: TRBD1
cdr3_nt: TGTGCCAGTAGTGCGGACAGGGGGCGCGGGTACGAGCAGTACTTC
cdr3_aa: CASSADRGRGYEQYF

j_call: TRBJ1-6
clone_size: once
v_call: TRBV6-5
d_call: -
cdr3_nt: TGTGCCAGCAGTTACCGAGGGGAGGGCCGATCACCCCTCCACTTT
cdr3_aa: CASSYRGEGRSPLHF